The T cell receptor (beta chain) under discussion was sequenced for a study of blood T cell repertoires in COVID-19. About the research overall: From the United States, Italy and Spain came samples of acute and convalescent COVID-19. Sources were T cells, B-cell-depleted T cells, or PBMCs; the material itself was cDNA or gDNA.

Deletions cut 3 bases from V and 5 bases from J, with 20 bases between. Per the germline V gene, CDR1 is MNHEY and CDR2 is SMNVEV (reference sequence). The CDR3 runs 17 residues. Study members were between about 18 and 100 years old and lived in fewer than 30 US regions. Original handling: The authors estimated nucleated cell counts from reference gene primer amplification. Generated by immunoSEQ multiplex PCR, the TCRdb table keeps only in-frame clones and is missing some. Clone size and the V and J calls come from that table; the DNA yielded D and trimming. The profile shows roughly 230,000 clones, about 90% of them singletons.

This TCR derives from a woman in her thirties with acute COVID-19. The sample was PBMCs or T cells enriched from blood (not recorded which). V and J are TRBV27 and TRBJ1-5; D uncertain. CDR3 sequence: CASSFTILRSGDQPQHF. In DNA, the CDR3 is TGTGCCAGCAGTTTCACAATCTTGCGATCCGGGGATCAGCCCCAGCATTTT.